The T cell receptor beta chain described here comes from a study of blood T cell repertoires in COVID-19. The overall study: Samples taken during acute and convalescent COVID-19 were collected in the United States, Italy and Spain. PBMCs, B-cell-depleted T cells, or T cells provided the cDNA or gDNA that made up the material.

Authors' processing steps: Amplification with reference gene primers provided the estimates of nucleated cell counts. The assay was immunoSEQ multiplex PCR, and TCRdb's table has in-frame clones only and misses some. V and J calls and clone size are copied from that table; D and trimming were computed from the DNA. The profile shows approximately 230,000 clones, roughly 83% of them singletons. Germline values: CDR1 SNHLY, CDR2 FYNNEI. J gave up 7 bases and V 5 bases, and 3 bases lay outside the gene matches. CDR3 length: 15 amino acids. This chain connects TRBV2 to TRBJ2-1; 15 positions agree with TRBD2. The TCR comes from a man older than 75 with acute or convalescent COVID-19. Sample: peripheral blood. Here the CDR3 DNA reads TGTGCCAGCAGTCGCGGACTAGCGGGAGGGAATGAGCAGTTCTTC. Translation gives CASSRGLAGGNEQFF.